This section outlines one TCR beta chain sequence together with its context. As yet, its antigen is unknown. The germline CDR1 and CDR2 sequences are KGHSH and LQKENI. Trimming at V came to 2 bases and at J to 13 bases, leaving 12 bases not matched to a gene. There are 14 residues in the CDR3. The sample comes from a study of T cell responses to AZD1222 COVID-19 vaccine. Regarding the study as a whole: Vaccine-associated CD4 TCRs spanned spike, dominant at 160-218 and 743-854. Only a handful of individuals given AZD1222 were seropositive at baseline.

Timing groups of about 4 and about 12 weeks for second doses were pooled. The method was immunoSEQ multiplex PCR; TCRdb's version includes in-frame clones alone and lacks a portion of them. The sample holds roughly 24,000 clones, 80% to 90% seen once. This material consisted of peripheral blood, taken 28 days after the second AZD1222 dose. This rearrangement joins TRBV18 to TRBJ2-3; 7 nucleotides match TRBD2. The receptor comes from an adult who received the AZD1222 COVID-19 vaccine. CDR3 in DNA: TGTGCCAGCTCACCAAACGACAGCGGGGCCGAGGAGTATTTT. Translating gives CASSPNDSGAEEYF. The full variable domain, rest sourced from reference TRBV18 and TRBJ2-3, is NAGVMQNPRHLVRRRGQEARLRCSPMKGHSHVYWYRQLPEEGLKFMVYLQKENIIDESGMPKERFSAEFPKEGPSILRIQQVVRGDSAAYFCASSPNDSGAEEYFGPGTRLTVL.